Given below is one T cell receptor beta chain in context. Germline values: CDR1 MNHEY, CDR2 SVGEGT. Trimming took 6 bases from V and 2 from J; bases not matched to a gene: 8. The CDR3 extends over 15 amino acids. Here immunoSEQ multiplex PCR was the method, and the copy in TCRdb shows in-frame clones only, minus some. This table holds 200,000 to 250,000 clones, just over 85% found once. This specimen belongs to a study of blood T cell repertoires in COVID-19. The chain uses TRBV6-2 or TRBV6-3 and TRBJ2-5, with 8 positions matching TRBD1. The source of this sequence is a woman in her forties or fifties with acute COVID-19. The specimen was PBMCs or T cells enriched from blood (not recorded which). CDR3 coding DNA: TGTGCCAGCAGCACCAGGGGGCGACCTCAAGAGACCCAGTACTTC. Its protein is CASSTRGRPQETQYF.